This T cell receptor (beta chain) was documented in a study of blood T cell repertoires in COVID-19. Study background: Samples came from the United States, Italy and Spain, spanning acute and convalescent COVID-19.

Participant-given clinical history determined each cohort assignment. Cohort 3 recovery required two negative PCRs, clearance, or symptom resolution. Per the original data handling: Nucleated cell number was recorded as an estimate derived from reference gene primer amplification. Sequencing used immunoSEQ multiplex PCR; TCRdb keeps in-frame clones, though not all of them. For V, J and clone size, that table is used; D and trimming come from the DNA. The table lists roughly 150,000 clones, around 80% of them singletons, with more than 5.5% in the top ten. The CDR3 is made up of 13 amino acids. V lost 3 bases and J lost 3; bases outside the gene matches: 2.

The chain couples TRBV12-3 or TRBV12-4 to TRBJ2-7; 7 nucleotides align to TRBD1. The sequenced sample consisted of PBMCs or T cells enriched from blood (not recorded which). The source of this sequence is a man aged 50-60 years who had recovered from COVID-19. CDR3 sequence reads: CASSFGTVYEQYF. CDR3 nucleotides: TGTGCCAGCAGTTTTGGGACAGTCTACGAGCAGTACTTC.